The rows below give T cell receptor beta chains drawn from one sample of a study of T cell responses to AZD1222 COVID-19 vaccine. Assay used: immunoSEQ multiplex PCR; TCRdb lists only in-frame clones, some missing. The top ten hold 13% to 15% of the sample, which has 95,000 to 150,000 clones, approximately 92% seen once. Material: peripheral blood, obtained on day 0 of AZD1222 vaccination. Receptor source: an adult in good health. CDR3s include the opening cysteine and the closing phenylalanine or tryptophan. A D gene is named only where the DNA matches it firmly. The size field is filled for only some rows; it gives once, few, many or a size class.

V gene	clone size	J gene	D gene	CDR3 protein	CDR3 DNA
TRBV5-1	once	TRBJ1-2	.	CASSLGDEKDGYTF	TGCGCCAGCAGCTTGGGGGACGAAAAGGACGGCTACACCTTC
TRBV27	.	TRBJ2-7	TRBD2	CASSLSSGPSYEQYF	TGTGCCAGCAGTTTATCTAGCGGGCCCTCCTACGAGCAGTACTTC
TRBV7-9	.	TRBJ2-3	TRBD1	CASSSGQGFIDTQYF	TGTGCCAGCAGCTCTGGACAGGGGTTTATAGATACGCAGTATTTT
TRBV5-5	once	TRBJ2-5	TRBD2	CASSSILAGVETQYF	TGTGCCAGCAGCTCCATACTAGCGGGGGTAGAGACCCAGTACTTC
TRBV5-8	.	TRBJ1-5	.	CASGDYNQPQHF	TGTGCCAGTGGGGACTACAATCAGCCCCAGCATTTT
TRBV10-2	.	TRBJ1-2	.	CASSELGNYGYTF	TGCGCCAGCAGTGAGCTGGGAAACTATGGCTACACCTTC
TRBV6-5	.	TRBJ1-2	TRBD1	CASSYAGTGVGGYTF	TGTGCCAGCAGTTACGCCGGGACAGGGGTAGGCGGCTACACCTTC
TRBV4-3	once	TRBJ2-2	TRBD2	CASSQESGLENTGELFF	TGCGCCAGCAGCCAAGAGTCGGGACTAGAGAACACCGGGGAGCTGTTTTTT
TRBV28	.	TRBJ2-1	TRBD2	CASRPNPGLAGAKWNEQFF	TGTGCCAGCAGGCCCAACCCGGGACTAGCGGGAGCTAAGTGGAATGAGCAGTTCTTC
TRBV7-9	.	TRBJ2-7	.	CASSLLGGYEQYF	TGTGCCAGCAGCTTACTGGGCGGCTACGAGCAGTACTTC
TRBV4-3	.	TRBJ1-2	TRBD1	CASSQDRNRDRGNYGYTF	TGCGCCAGCAGCCAAGATAGAAACCGGGACAGAGGTAACTATGGCTACACCTTC
TRBV27	.	TRBJ1-2	.	CASRPGAPNYGYTF	TGTGCCAGCAGACCGGGTGCTCCTAACTATGGCTACACCTTC
TRBV18	once	TRBJ1-1	.	CASSPYGGTNTEAFF	TGTGCCAGCTCACCATACGGGGGCACGAACACTGAAGCTTTCTTT
TRBV27	once	TRBJ1-1	.	CASSPILSQSTNTEAFF	TGTGCCAGCAGTCCCATCCTCTCACAGTCCACGAACACTGAAGCTTTCTTT
TRBV2	.	TRBJ2-5	.	CASSDSTVLKTQYF	TGTGCCAGCAGTGACTCTACAGTCCTAAAGACCCAGTACTTC
TRBV7-9	.	TRBJ2-7	.	CASSHSTGTSQYEQYF	TGTGCCAGCAGCCATTCAACCGGGACAAGCCAATACGAGCAGTACTTC
TRBV6-5	.	TRBJ1-1	.	CASAQSPNTEAFF	TGTGCCAGCGCTCAGAGCCCGAACACTGAAGCTTTCTTT
TRBV9	.	TRBJ2-1	.	CASSVGGLAGSHNEQFF	TGTGCCAGCAGCGTAGGAGGTCTGGCGGGATCGCACAATGAGCAGTTCTTC
TRBV5-4	.	TRBJ2-5	.	CATSEEGGRETQYF	TGTGCCACCTCTGAGGAGGGGGGGAGGGAGACCCAGTACTTC
TRBV6-4	.	TRBJ2-7	TRBD2	CASSETGGDEQYF	TGTGCCAGCAGTGAAACGGGAGGGGACGAGCAGTACTTC
TRBV11-2	once	TRBJ2-3	.	CASSLNLIVDTQYF	TGTGCCAGCAGCTTAAACCTGATTGTGGATACGCAGTATTTT
TRBV28	.	TRBJ1-4	.	CASSLPAPGEKLFF	TGTGCCAGCAGTTTACCGGCCCCTGGGGAAAAACTGTTTTTT
TRBV7-2	.	TRBJ2-2	.	CASSFYEPNTGELFF	TGTGCCAGCAGCTTTTACGAACCGAACACCGGGGAGCTGTTTTTT
TRBV28	.	TRBJ2-5	.	CASRGAWETQYF	TGTGCCAGCAGGGGGGCTTGGGAGACCCAGTACTTC
TRBV28	.	TRBJ2-1	TRBD2	CASSLGGRGDEQFF	TGTGCCAGCAGTTTGGGAGGGAGAGGGGATGAGCAGTTCTTC
TRBV29-1	.	TRBJ2-7	.	CSVGGGGTYEQYF	TGCAGCGTTGGTGGCGGCGGCACCTACGAGCAGTACTTC
TRBV7-9	.	TRBJ2-7	TRBD1	CASSPMTTGGGYEQYF	TGTGCCAGCAGCCCCATGACGACAGGGGGAGGCTACGAGCAGTACTTC
TRBV5-4	.	TRBJ2-7	.	CASSSDGGFYEQYF	TGTGCCAGCAGCTCGGATGGCGGGTTCTACGAGCAGTACTTC
TRBV19	.	TRBJ1-1	.	CASSIDSVTEAFF	TGTGCCAGTAGTATCGACAGTGTCACTGAAGCTTTCTTT
TRBV19	.	TRBJ2-5	TRBD2	CASSIDLLLAGSGTQYF	TGTGCCAGTAGTATCGATTTGCTACTAGCGGGCAGCGGGACCCAGTACTTC
TRBV7-2	.	TRBJ2-3	TRBD1	CASSPWGTGGSSTDTQYF	TGTGCCAGCAGCCCATGGGGGACAGGGGGCAGCAGCACAGATACGCAGTATTTT
TRBV4-3	.	TRBJ2-4	TRBD2	CASSQRVAGGPEVRVNIQYF	TGCGCCAGCAGCCAACGAGTAGCGGGAGGGCCTGAAGTGCGCGTCAACATTCAGTACTTC
TRBV11-3	.	TRBJ1-1	TRBD1	CASSLDGTGQAEAFF	TGTGCCAGCAGCTTAGATGGGACAGGGCAAGCTGAAGCTTTCTTT
TRBV9	.	TRBJ1-2	TRBD1	CASSPGGTGSLYGYTF	TGTGCCAGCAGCCCCGGGGGGACAGGTTCGCTCTATGGCTACACCTTC
TRBV27	.	TRBJ2-2	TRBD1	CASSRTGQAVSELFF	TGTGCCAGCAGCCGTACCGGACAGGCCGTATCCGAGCTGTTTTTT
TRBV6-5	once	TRBJ2-1	TRBD1	CASTRTGGSRNEQFF	TGTGCCAGCACCCGGACAGGGGGATCGCGGAATGAGCAGTTCTTC
TRBV27	.	TRBJ2-7	.	CASSLSAENSYEQYF	TGTGCCAGCAGTTTAAGTGCAGAGAACTCCTACGAGCAGTACTTC
TRBV6-5	.	TRBJ1-1	.	CASSYSGRMNTEAFF	TGTGCCAGCAGTTACTCAGGCAGAATGAACACTGAAGCTTTCTTT
TRBV7-9	.	TRBJ1-1	.	CASSLSVYAFF	TGTGCCAGCAGCTTATCCGTTTATGCTTTCTTT
TRBV28	.	TRBJ2-7	TRBD1	CASNPSPADRGWGQEQYF	TGTGCCAGCAACCCGTCCCCGGCAGACAGGGGCTGGGGTCAAGAGCAGTACTTC
TRBV3-1/TRBV3-2	.	TRBJ1-4	.	CASSQPRIGEKLFF	TGTGCCAGCAGCCAGCCCCGTATCGGTGAAAAACTGTTTTTT
TRBV19	.	TRBJ2-1	.	CASSIALGGNEQFF	TGTGCCAGTAGTATAGCTCTCGGGGGCAATGAGCAGTTCTTC
TRBV2	.	TRBJ2-3	.	CVLGRGDTQYF	TGTGTACTCGGGCGCGGAGATACGCAGTATTTT
TRBV12-3/TRBV12-4	.	TRBJ1-6	.	CASSFERRSPLHF	TGTGCCAGCAGTTTCGAAAGAAGGTCACCCCTCCACTTT
TRBV6-6	.	TRBJ2-5	.	CASGPSETQYF	TGTGCCAGCGGTCCCTCTGAGACCCAGTACTTC
TRBV10-1	.	TRBJ2-5	.	CASSESPGTRETQYF	TGCGCCAGCAGTGAGTCCCCGGGGACAAGGGAGACCCAGTACTTC
TRBV5-4	once	TRBJ1-2	.	CASSLDSNYGYTF	TGTGCCAGCAGCTTGGACAGTAACTATGGCTACACCTTC
TRBV18	.	TRBJ1-3	.	CASSTSSGTGNTIYF	TGTGCCAGCTCAACATCCTCAGGGACTGGAAACACCATATATTTT
TRBV11-2	.	TRBJ2-7	.	CASSFGGRAYEQYF	TGTGCCAGCAGCTTCGGTGGCAGGGCCTACGAGCAGTACTTC
TRBV6-5	once	TRBJ2-2	.	CASRALTNTGELFF	TGTGCCAGCAGGGCCCTGACGAACACCGGGGAGCTGTTTTTT
TRBV28	.	TRBJ2-3	.	CASSVTGYRTDTQYF	TGTGCCAGCAGTGTCACAGGGTATCGGACAGATACGCAGTATTTT